A single sample gave rise to the 27 T cell receptor beta chains below, sequenced in a study of CD8 T cells in Susac syndrome. It was with random hexamers that about 0.45 to 1 ug RNA was reverse transcribed. In TCRdb, the immunoSEQ multiplex PCR reads were re-called with MiXCR into one record per CDR3 protein. The sample records some 76,000 distinct CDR3 sequences, 90% to 95% being singletons. Sequencing was carried out using CD8+ T cells from PBMCs. The receptors were gathered from a human donor with multiple sclerosis.

The chain recombines TRBV10-1 with TRBJ1-4; D might be TRBD1 (6 bases). Per germline, CDR1 WNHNN and CDR2 SYGVQD (reference sequence). Trimming left V 2 bases short and J 2 bases short, with 9 bases between. The CDR3 is made up of 15 amino acids. The CDR3 sequence: CASSEGQGTNEKLFF. Written as DNA, the CDR3 is TGCGCCAGCAGTGAGGGGCAGGGGACTAATGAAAAACTGTTTTTT.

The genes are TRBV29-1 and TRBJ2-3; D is unclear. Trimming removed 2 bases at V and 5 bases at J, with 8 bases between. Germline CDR1 reads SQVTM; CDR2 reads ANQGSEA. This CDR3 contains 12 residues. The CDR3 sequence is CSVETGGDTQYF. The CDR3 coding sequence is TGCAGCGTTGAAACTGGCGGAGATACGCAGTATTTT.

The gene calls are TRBV5-6 and TRBJ1-1; D may be TRBD1 (6 bases). The CDR3 has 14 amino acids. Germline V lookup: CDR1 SGHDT, CDR2 YYEEEE. Trimming left V 0 bases short and J 4 bases short, with 10 bases between. The CDR3, as DNA: TGTGCCAGCAGCTTGGCGGGAGGGGGCACTGAAGCTTTCTTT. This sequence encodes CASSLAGGGTEAFF. The full variable domain, with the rest looked up from reference TRBV5-6 and TRBJ1-1, is DAGVTQSPTHLIKTRGQQVTLRCSPKSGHDTVSWYQQALGQGPQFIFQYYEEEERQRGNFPDRFSGHQFPNYSSELNVNALLLGDSALYLCASSLAGGGTEAFFGQGTRLTVV.

This clonotype was recorded a few times. The rearrangement joins TRBV6-5 to TRBJ2-2; 8 nucleotides match TRBD1. This CDR3 comprises 15 residues. V lost 2 bases to trimming and J lost 5 bases; unmatched junction nucleotides: 4. Germline V gives CDR1 MNHEY, CDR2 SVGAGI. The CDR3 sequence is CASSYTRTGTGELFF. Here the CDR3 DNA reads TGTGCCAGCAGTTACACTAGGACAGGGACCGGGGAGCTGTTTTTT.

The rearrangement links TRBV6-2 or TRBV6-3 to TRBJ1-5, with D maybe TRBD1 (5 bases). Trimming cost V 1 base and J 3 bases, with 13 bases left between them. CDR3 length: 16 residues. CDR1 is MNHEY, CDR2 SVGEGT, per germline. The CDR3 loop reads CASSYWAGGNNQPQHF. The CDR3 coding sequence is TGTGCCAGCAGTTACTGGGCCGGGGGGAACAATCAGCCCCAGCATTTT.

J is TRBJ1-3 and V is TRBV13; unclear D gene. Germline CDR1 and CDR2: PRHDT and FYEKMQ (reference sequence). V was pared by 2 bases and J by 0 bases, with 8 bases between. CDR3 length: 15 amino acids. CDR3 residues: CASSLREDSGNTIYF. In DNA form, the CDR3 reads TGTGCCAGCAGCTTACGGGAGGACTCTGGAAACACCATATATTTT.

The chain links TRBV19 to TRBJ2-1; weak D call: TRBD1 (6 bases). V was cut by 5 bases and J by 0 bases, with 11 bases left in between. Germline V gene lookup returns CDR1 LNHDA and CDR2 SQIVND (reference sequence). CDR3 size: 15 residues. CDR3 residues: CASSREDSSYNEQFF. The CDR3 DNA follows: TGTGCCAGTAGTCGAGAGGACAGCTCCTACAATGAGCAGTTCTTC.

The V call is TRBV11-2, the J call TRBJ2-1; D unclear. The V end lost 5 bases, the J end lost 6 bases, and 5 bases lay between the germline ends. The germline CDR1 and CDR2 sequences are SGHAT and FQNNGV. The length of the CDR3 is 11 residues. The CDR3 DNA reads as TGTGCCAGCAGCGCTTTCAATGAGCAGTTCTTC. Translated: CASSAFNEQFF.

This sequence joins TRBV6-5 and TRBJ1-5, with 8 bases identical to TRBD1. The CDR3 consists of 15 residues. Germline V CDR1 and CDR2: MNHEY, SVGAGI. The junction had 5 bases not matched to a gene; V was cut back by 6 bases and J by 1 base. This CDR3 reads CASSPDRGSNQPQHF. The CDR3 DNA reads as TGTGCCAGCAGCCCCGACAGGGGAAGCAATCAGCCCCAGCATTTT.

The chain links TRBV24-1 to TRBJ2-3, with D possibly being TRBD2 (5 bases). Trimming took 1 base from V and 5 from J, leaving 12 bases between them. The CDR3 contains 15 residues. Per germline, CDR1 KGHDR and CDR2 SFDVKD. The DNA of the CDR3 is TGTGCCACCAGTGATTTCTCACCAGGAGGAGATACGCAGTATTTT. Amino acid sequence: CATSDFSPGGDTQYF.

Concerning this clonotype: No conserved phenylalanine or tryptophan is present at the end of the CDR3, so a read error is the likely explanation. The CDR3 loop is CASSQDGRGRDEQYL. The CDR3 bases are TGCGCCAGCAGCCAAGATGGGAGGGGTAGGGACGAGCAGTACCTC. The genes are TRBV4-3 and TRBJ2-7; TRBD2 matches 7 bases. V shed 0 bases and J 5 bases; nucleotides not matched to a gene: 7. In germline, CDR1 is LGHNA, CDR2 YSLEER. This CDR3 is built from 15 residues.

V gene TRBV27 combines with J gene TRBJ1-1, with D maybe TRBD1 (5 bases). CDR1 and CDR2 (germline): MNHEY, SMNVEV (reference sequence). This CDR3 has 14 residues. Between the trimmed V and J ends, which lost 2 bases and 1 base, there was a span of 8 bases. CDR3 residues: CASSLRGGNTEAFF. The CDR3 DNA is TGTGCCAGCAGTTTAAGGGGAGGGAACACTGAAGCTTTCTTT.

The rearrangement uses TRBV20-1 and TRBJ2-7, with D possibly being TRBD1 or TRBD2 (5 bases each). The CDR3 consists of 11 residues. CDR1 is DFQATT and CDR2 is SNEGSKA in the germline V gene (reference sequence). V was clipped by 6 bases and J by 3 bases, with 9 bases between them. The CDR3: CSARDVYEQYF. The CDR3 DNA sequence: TGCAGTGCCAGGGACGTCTACGAGCAGTACTTC.

The genes are TRBV12-3 or TRBV12-4 and TRBJ1-1; D ambiguous. The V gene lost 6 bases and the J gene lost 7 bases, with 12 bases spanning the gap. The length of the CDR3 is 12 residues. The CDR3 spells CASRRAHFEAFF. The CDR3 DNA reads TGTGCCAGCAGGAGGGCCCATTTTGAAGCTTTCTTT.

Here the CDR3 DNA reads TGTGCCAGCAGTTTGAATTACTCTGGGGCCAACGTCCTGACTTTC. The encoded protein is CASSLNYSGANVLTF. The rearrangement joins TRBV5-4 to TRBJ2-6, with no clear D. This CDR3 spans 15 amino acids. Germline V gives CDR1 SGHNT, CDR2 YYREEE (reference sequence). V was clipped by 5 bases and J by 0 bases, with 9 bases between them.

The V call is TRBV10-1, the J call TRBJ2-2; 7 bases are a match to TRBD1. Trimming at V came to 4 bases and at J to 6 bases, leaving 5 bases not matched to a gene. Germline V gives CDR1 WNHNN, CDR2 SYGVQD (reference sequence). The CDR3 consists of 14 residues. In nucleotides, the CDR3 is TGCGCCAGCAGTGGACAGGGAGAACCCGGGGAGCTGTTTTTT. This sequence encodes CASSGQGEPGELFF.

The CDR3 DNA sequence: TGTGCCAGTAGTATCTTTGGTTCCAGCTCCTACAATGAGCAGTTCTTC. Protein: CASSIFGSSSYNEQFF. The V call is TRBV19, the J call TRBJ2-1; D is uncertain. Trimming cost V 3 bases and J 0 bases, with 12 bases left between them. In germline, CDR1 is LNHDA, CDR2 SQIVND (reference sequence). The CDR3 sequence is 16 residues long. The full variable domain, rest sourced from reference TRBV19 and TRBJ2-1, is DGGITQSPKYLFRKEGQNVTLSCEQNLNHDAMYWYRQDPGQGLRLIYYSQIVNDFQKGDIAEGYSVSREKKESFPLTVTSAQKNPTAFYLCASSIFGSSSYNEQFFGPGTRLTVL.

The rearrangement links TRBV7-9 to TRBJ1-1, with 7 nucleotides matching TRBD1. Germline V CDR1 and CDR2: SEHNR, FQNEAQ (reference sequence). V shed 1 base, J shed 10 bases, and the junction held 3 bases outside the gene matches. This CDR3 comprises 12 residues. In nucleotides, the CDR3 is TGTGCCAGCAGCTTAGGAGGGGGCACAGCTTTCTTT. Residues: CASSLGGGTAFF.

The CDR3 protein is CAISESPHGGGDQETQYF. The CDR3 region has the DNA TGTGCCATCAGTGAGTCGCCCCATGGCGGGGGGGACCAAGAGACCCAGTACTTC. The rearrangement uses TRBV10-3 and TRBJ2-5; TRBD2 matches 9 bases. This CDR3 is 18 amino acids long. J lost 0 bases, V lost 0 bases, and 8 bases had no gene match. Germline V gives CDR1 ENHRY, CDR2 SYGVKD.

The genes are TRBV7-6 and TRBJ2-5; no firm D call. The CDR3 is 12 amino acids. V lost 1 base, J lost 4 bases, and 4 bases lay in between. Germline lookup yields CDR1 SGHVS and CDR2 FNYEAQ. CDR3 DNA sequence: TGTGCCAGCAGCTTAGAGAGAGAGACCCAGTACTTC. This codes for CASSLERETQYF.

The chain employs TRBV19 and TRBJ1-3; D is ambiguous. CDR3 length: 14 residues. Germline V lookup: CDR1 LNHDA, CDR2 SQIVND (reference sequence). The V and J ends lost 4 bases and 4 bases respectively, with 11 bases between them. The CDR3 DNA follows: TGTGCCAGTAGTACCTGGACGGGAGGAAACACCATATATTTT. This encodes CASSTWTGGNTIYF.

The CDR3: CATSDRPGDSYNEQFF. CDR3 DNA sequence: TGTGCCACCAGTGATAGACCAGGTGACTCCTACAATGAGCAGTTCTTC. The V gene is TRBV24-1, the J gene TRBJ2-1; D call uncertain. V lost 3 bases and J lost 0, with 11 bases in between. The germline CDR1 and CDR2 sequences are KGHDR and SFDVKD. The CDR3 contains 16 residues.

Worth noting for this clonotype: Mismatch with germline at one junction end may stem from a read error. The chain links TRBV6-1 to TRBJ1-2, with D possibly being TRBD1 (6 bases). Germline CDR1 is MNHNS and CDR2 is SASEGT. CDR3 length: 17 amino acids. The CDR3 nucleotides read TGCGCCAGCAGTGAGAACAGGGACCTGGTTGGGTCGGATGGCTACACCTTC. Protein: CASSENRDLVGSDGYTF.

The J gene is TRBJ2-1, the V gene TRBV28; 10 positions match TRBD2. The CDR3 is 18 amino acids. Trimming took 3 bases from V and 0 from J; bases not matched to a gene: 8. CDR1 and CDR2 (germline): MDHEN, SYDVKM. The CDR3 reads CASSLPGTSDSSYNEQFF. CDR3 DNA sequence: TGTGCCAGCAGTTTGCCCGGGACTAGCGACTCCTCCTACAATGAGCAGTTCTTC.

V gene TRBV4-1 combines with J gene TRBJ1-3; D is perhaps TRBD1 (5 bases). CDR1 and CDR2 (germline): MGHRA, YSYEKL. The CDR3 has 14 amino acids. Trimming took 2 bases from V and 3 from J, leaving 8 bases between them. This CDR3 is CASSQPGLGNTIYF. The CDR3 region has the DNA TGCGCCAGCAGCCAACCGGGACTTGGAAACACCATATATTTT.

V gene TRBV9 combines with J gene TRBJ1-1; D may be TRBD1 (5 bases). CDR3 length: 18 residues. Germline values: CDR1 SGDLS, CDR2 YYNGEE. V was shortened by 3 bases and J by 0 bases, with 21 bases between the two germline ends. CDR3 sequence (DNA): TGTGCCAGCAGCGCCTCCGGGGCCCTAGGACTTATGAACACTGAAGCTTTCTTT. Amino acid sequence: CASSASGALGLMNTEAFF.

This chain links TRBV27 with TRBJ2-7; D gene unclear. The germline V gene encodes CDR1 MNHEY and CDR2 SMNVEV (reference sequence). The CDR3 contains 12 residues. With 6 bases removed from V and 6 bases from J, the gap between germline ends came to 12 bases. The CDR3 loop is CASSQKYGEQYF. The CDR3 DNA follows: TGTGCCAGCAGCCAGAAATATGGCGAGCAGTACTTC.